The rows below give T cell receptor beta chains drawn from one sample of a study of a mutant IDH1 vaccine in newly diagnosed glioma. These receptors' targets are unknown. The repertoire was sequenced with immunoSEQ multiplex PCR; TCRdb's copy has only in-frame clones and lacks some. This repertoire shows fewer than 35,000 clones, roughly four fifths found once; its top ten account for about 7.9%. The sequencing here drew on PBMCs, taken from a glioma patient whose treatment included an IDH1 peptide vaccine. The receptors here all came from a man aged 50-60 years with glioma. Both conserved end residues are part of each CDR3. A D gene is named only where the DNA matches it firmly. The size entry is marked missing in some rows and otherwise reads once, few, many or a size class.

clone_size	j_call	d_call	v_call	cdr3_nt	cdr3_aa
NA	TRBJ2-1	TRBD1	TRBV29-1	TGCAGCGTGGGACAGGGGGGACTAGCTGTAGATGAGCAGTTCTTC	CSVGQGGLAVDEQFF
NA	TRBJ2-7	TRBD1	TRBV30	TGTGCCTGGAGTCGGGACAGGGGGCTCTCCTCCTCCTACGAGCAGTACTTC	CAWSRDRGLSSSYEQYF
NA	TRBJ1-2	NA	TRBV25-1	TGTGCCAGCAGTGAATTCTTCGGGCCTGATGGCGGCTACACCTTC	CASSEFFGPDGGYTF
few	TRBJ2-1	NA	TRBV9	TGTGCCAGCAGCGTAGTGCCCATCGGCAATGAGCAGTTCTTC	CASSVVPIGNEQFF
NA	TRBJ2-7	NA	TRBV7-8	TGTGCCAGCAGCCCTCGCAACTACGAGCAGTACTTC	CASSPRNYEQYF
NA	TRBJ1-4	NA	TRBV4-1	TGCGCCAGCAGCCGGACACAGGGCCCAACTAATGAAAAACTGTTTTTT	CASSRTQGPTNEKLFF
NA	TRBJ2-1	TRBD2	TRBV5-4	TGTGCCAGCAGCTCGGGTGGGCGGGAGGGCCAGGGTGAGCAGTTCTTC	CASSSGGREGQGEQFF
NA	TRBJ2-2	NA	TRBV27	TGTGCCAGCAGTTTGCTCGATGGTTCGACCGGGGAGCTGTTTTTT	CASSLLDGSTGELFF
once	TRBJ2-1	NA	TRBV4-1	TGCGCCAGCAGCCAAGATCCGATTTACAATGAGCAGTTCTTC	CASSQDPIYNEQFF
once	TRBJ2-7	TRBD1	TRBV6-1	TGTGCCAGCAGTGGGGACAGGGGTGGCCACGAGCAGTACTTC	CASSGDRGGHEQYF
NA	TRBJ2-1	NA	TRBV9	TGTGCCAGCAGCGAAGGCAGTTCCTTTTACAATGAGCAGTTCTTC	CASSEGSSFYNEQFF
once	TRBJ2-7	NA	TRBV4-3	TGCGCCAGCAGCCAGAGGCGTCAGCCTGAGCAGCAGTACTTC	CASSQRRQPEQQYF
NA	TRBJ1-5	NA	TRBV5-1	TGCGCCAGCAGCTTATTCCCGAATCAGCCCCAGCATTTT	CASSLFPNQPQHF
NA	TRBJ1-4	NA	TRBV19	TGTGCCAGTAGGGGACGCGGGGAAAAACTGTTTTTT	CASRGRGEKLFF
once	TRBJ2-3	TRBD2	TRBV7-9	TGTGCCAGCAGCCCGACTAGCGGGATCGACACAGATACGCAGTATTTT	CASSPTSGIDTDTQYF
NA	TRBJ1-2	TRBD1	TRBV27	TGTGCCAGCAGCCAGAGCTACAGGGGGCCCAGCGACACCTTC	CASSQSYRGPSDTF
NA	TRBJ2-3	TRBD1	TRBV5-1	TGCGCCAGCAGCTTGGGGCTACAGGGGGTTCGCGCAGATACGCAGTATTTT	CASSLGLQGVRADTQYF
NA	TRBJ2-7	TRBD2	TRBV7-2	TGTGCCAGCAGCTTAGCTACTAGCGGGGGGGTTAGCTCCTACGAGCAGTACTTC	CASSLATSGGVSSYEQYF
NA	TRBJ2-7	NA	TRBV7-2	TGTGCCAGCAGCATTCCCTCCTACGAGCAGTACTTC	CASSIPSYEQYF
NA	TRBJ2-5	TRBD1	TRBV11-2	TGTGCCAGCAGCCCCGGACAGGGACGGGAGACCCAGTACTTC	CASSPGQGRETQYF
once	TRBJ2-7	TRBD1	TRBV4-1	TGCGCCAGCAGTGTCAGGGGGACAGAGGACGAGCAGTACTTC	CASSVRGTEDEQYF
NA	TRBJ1-4	NA	TRBV5-5	TGTGCCAGCAGCTCGGCAGGGGTGGCTGAAAAACTGTTTTTT	CASSSAGVAEKLFF
NA	TRBJ2-7	NA	TRBV6-1	TGTGCCAGCAGTGAAGAGTCCCCAGCCTACTACGAGCAGTACTTC	CASSEESPAYYEQYF
few	TRBJ1-1	NA	TRBV29-1	TGCAGCGCCCCTGTGGGGGCCAACACTGAAGCTTTCTTT	CSAPVGANTEAFF
few	TRBJ2-2	TRBD1	TRBV7-7	TGTGCTAGCAGCTCCGGACAGGGCGGAGGGGAGCTGTTTTTT	CASSSGQGGGELFF
NA	TRBJ2-1	TRBD2	TRBV29-1	TGCAGCGCAAGCGGGAGTACCTACAATGAGCAGTTCTTC	CSASGSTYNEQFF
NA	TRBJ1-5	TRBD1	TRBV6-6	TGTGCCAGCAGATACGACAGGGCCGTCAATCAGCCCCAGCATTTT	CASRYDRAVNQPQHF
NA	TRBJ2-7	NA	TRBV6-5	TGTGCCAGCACCCGGACGGGGCGGGACGAGCAGTACTTC	CASTRTGRDEQYF
NA	TRBJ1-1	NA	TRBV11-2	TGTGCCAGCAGCTTACCTCGGGTAGGGGAGGAAGAAGCTTTCTTT	CASSLPRVGEEEAFF
NA	TRBJ2-1	NA	TRBV7-2	TGTGCCAGCAGCTTAGACAGGGCCAATGAGCAGTTCTTC	CASSLDRANEQFF
NA	TRBJ1-2	NA	TRBV27	TGTGCCAGCAGTTTCACAGGGACGTCTAACTATGGCTACACCTTC	CASSFTGTSNYGYTF
NA	TRBJ2-1	TRBD2	TRBV2	TGTGCCAGCAGGGAACGCAGCGGGGGGGCCGCAAATGAGCAGTTCTTC	CASRERSGGAANEQFF
NA	TRBJ2-1	TRBD2	TRBV13	TGTGCCAGCAGCTTATTCTTAACTAGCGGGAGGTACAATGAGCAGTTCTTC	CASSLFLTSGRYNEQFF